This TCR beta chain was sequenced in a study of patients and donors after allogeneic stem cell transplantation. One entry per CDR3 protein results from TCRdb running MiXCR on the RT-PCR reads. The repertoire includes 95,000 to 120,000 distinct CDR3 sequences, less than 45% of them detected once, and 27% sits in the top ten. V shed 1 base and J shed 7 bases, with 13 bases lying between them. CDR3 length: 14 amino acids. Germline CDR1 reads SGHVS; CDR2 reads FQNEAQ. Sequencing input: blood, either unsorted or a sorted T cell fraction (not recorded which). The sequence was collected from a human donor who was either an allogeneic HSCT recipient or a stem cell or donor lymphocyte infusion donor (not recorded which). It is not recorded whose cells these are; they may come from a transplant donor. This chain uses TRBV7-8 with TRBJ1-2; D is possibly TRBD1 (5 bases). CDR3 sequence (DNA): TGTGCCAGCAGCTTAGAGGGGTCGGGGTTTGGCTACACCTTC. The encoded protein is CASSLEGSGFGYTF.